These T cell receptor beta chains were read from a single sample in a study of CD8 T cells in Susac syndrome. TCRdb used MiXCR to reprocess the immunoSEQ multiplex PCR reads, holding one entry per CDR3 protein. The sample yields under 350,000 distinct CDR3 sequences, around 90% seen once. The source material was CD4+ T cells from PBMCs. The receptors here all came from a human donor with multiple sclerosis. Each CDR3 is given with its conserved first and last residue.

>TRBV19
CASSLYSTGTGGEQETQYF
>TRBV20-1
CSARDPSRGFSGGGTQYF
>TRBV18
CASSPDRGQETQYF
>TRBV18
CASSPTDRGDYGYTF
>TRBV27
CATASWGYNEQFF
>TRBV30
CALGTGRTEAFF
>TRBV5-1
CASSLNTEAFF
>TRBV5-1
CASSLGSGKETQYF
>TRBV5-1
CASSPEADTQYF
>TRBV19
CASSIAGVTTEAFF
>TRBV5-1
CASSLAGAPPDTQYF
>TRBV20-1
CSASWPVWREGTDTQYF
>TRBV11-2
CASSLSTGQQETQYF
>TRBV5-1
CASSSPRTSGVTGELFF
>TRBV5-1
CASRSSGVRTSTDTQYF
>TRBV4-3
CASSQDSGSGTDTQYF
>TRBV24-1
CATSDSGPGGDYGYTF
>TRBV20-1
CSARKDGDQPQHF
>TRBV2
CASSEGLGSAYEQYF
>TRBV7-3
CASSLGLGVNTGELFF
>TRBV5-1
CASSFAPQETQYF
>TRBV19
CASVRVGRDQPQHF
>TRBV2
CATKRDSSGNTIYF
>TRBV6-2/TRBV6-3
CASSYDRGLNEQFF
>TRBV7-7
CASSTGPGNEQFF
>TRBV29-1
CSVRRAGTGKDYGYTF
>TRBV11-2
CASSYYGGGEAFF
>TRBV7-2
CASSYRARDEQFF
>TRBV29-1
CSVNDRGGDTQYF
>TRBV5-6
CASSIYDRGETQYF
>TRBV4-2
CASTTRRSRDVTF
>TRBV14
CASSLGRPDEETQYF
>TRBV5-6
CASSFTGAGNTIYF
>TRBV18
CASSPGTGEAFF
>TRBV5-8
CASSLLMGADTQYF
>TRBV12-3/TRBV12-4
CASSWGQGTAGYTF
>TRBV7-2
CASSFSVSGRNSSPLHF
>TRBV19
CASSSGSTQNTEAFF
>TRBV7-2
CASTLLAGGLYNEQFF
>TRBV24-1
CATSDPRTGSATGELFF
>TRBV20-1
CSARDAGRVNEKLFF
>TRBV23-1
CARERGARGNTIYF
>TRBV20-1
CSASEGPTNYEQYF
>TRBV19
CASSSGLNNEKLFF
>TRBV6-5
CASRTQNTGELFF
>TRBV12-3/TRBV12-4
CASSPWTPSSYEQYF
>TRBV5-8
CASSLAWDIDTGELFF
>TRBV2
CASSDFPAGELFF
>TRBV7-2
CASSLHRDTIYF
>TRBV7-2
CASSVGVNHGYTF
>TRBV4-2
CASSQPPGGEPQETQYF
>TRBV15
CATSRERKRYF
>TRBV5-1
CASSLTPSNQPQHF
>TRBV25-1
CASSTGTFSTDTQYF
>TRBV5-1
CASSLEGGVLGDTQYF
>TRBV10-3
CAIGTTYNEQFF
>TRBV5-4
CASSWGAGTGSEFF
>TRBV20-1
CSAIRPSGRSPLHF
>TRBV24-1
CATSDSGTNNEQFF
>TRBV20-1
CSVAGQTNEQFF